A single sample gave rise to the 2 T cell receptor beta chains below, sequenced in a study of Ad26.COV2.S vaccination and SARS-CoV-2 variants (dated by TCRdb to the early 2020s). What this sample's treatment or condition label stands for: 15 to 20 received Ad26.COV2.S at low or high dose, single or two shots; 5 received placebo; per-sample allocation not given. Repertoires of vaccine and placebo recipients were sequenced from samples taken on day 63 after the first injection. The library was made by the immunoSEQ multiplex PCR assay. TCRdb obtained this table from immuneACCESS and retained in-frame rearrangements with V and J assigned. These tables miss some clones; where compared with another copy, unresolved V genes account for less than half of the shortfall, and the remainder is unexplained. The sample includes 380,000 or so clones, with approximately 86% observed a single time. The ten largest clonotypes hold roughly 10% of the sample.

The source was peripheral blood, collected in a trial of Ad26.COV2.S vaccine versus placebo. The receptors originated from a person between 18 and 65 years old who received the Ad26.COV2.S COVID-19 vaccine or a placebo.

This clone came up once. The chain recombines TRBV29-1 with TRBJ2-6; 8 bases agree with TRBD1. With 5 bases clipped from V and 2 bases from J, the junction kept 11 bases outside the gene matches. The CDR3 runs 17 residues. Germline loops: CDR1 SQVTM, CDR2 ANQGSEA. CDR3 DNA sequence: TGCAGCGTTTTTTCCGGACAGGGAGGAACTGGGGCCAACGTCCTGACTTTC. Translating it yields CSVFSGQGGTGANVLTF.

The chain's CDR3 is CASSMLGRSASGNTIYF. DNA of the CDR3: TGTGCCAGTAGTATGTTGGGCAGGTCAGCCTCTGGAAACACCATATATTTT. The chain has TRBV19 and TRBJ1-3; no definite D call. V was cut by 3 bases and J by 0 bases, with 15 bases left in between. The germline V gene has CDR1 LNHDA and CDR2 SQIVND (reference sequence). The CDR3 runs 17 residues.